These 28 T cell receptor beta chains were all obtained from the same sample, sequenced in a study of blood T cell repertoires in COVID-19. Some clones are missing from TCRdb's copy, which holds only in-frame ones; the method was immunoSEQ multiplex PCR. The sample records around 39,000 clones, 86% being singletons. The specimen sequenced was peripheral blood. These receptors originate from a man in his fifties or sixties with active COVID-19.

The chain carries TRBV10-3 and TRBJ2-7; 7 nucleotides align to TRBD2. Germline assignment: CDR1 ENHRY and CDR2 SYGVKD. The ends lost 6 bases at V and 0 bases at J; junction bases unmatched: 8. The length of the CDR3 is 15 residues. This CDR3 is CAISKTAGSSYEQYF. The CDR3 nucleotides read TGTGCCATCAGCAAAACAGCGGGGAGCTCCTACGAGCAGTACTTC.

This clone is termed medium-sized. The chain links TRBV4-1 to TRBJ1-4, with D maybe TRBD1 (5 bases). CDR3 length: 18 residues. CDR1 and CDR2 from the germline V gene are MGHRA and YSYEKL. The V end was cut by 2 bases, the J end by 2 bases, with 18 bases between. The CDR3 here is CASSQRSARVITNEKLFF. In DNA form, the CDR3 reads TGCGCCAGCAGCCAAAGATCGGCCAGGGTGATTACTAATGAAAAACTGTTTTTT.

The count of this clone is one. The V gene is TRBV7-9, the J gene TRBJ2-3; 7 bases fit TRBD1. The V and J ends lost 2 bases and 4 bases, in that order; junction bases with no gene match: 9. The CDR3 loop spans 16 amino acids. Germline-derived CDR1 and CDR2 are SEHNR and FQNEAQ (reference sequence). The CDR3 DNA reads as TGTGCCAGCAGCTTAATAGTAGGACAGGATGCAGATACGCAGTATTTT. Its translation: CASSLIVGQDADTQYF.

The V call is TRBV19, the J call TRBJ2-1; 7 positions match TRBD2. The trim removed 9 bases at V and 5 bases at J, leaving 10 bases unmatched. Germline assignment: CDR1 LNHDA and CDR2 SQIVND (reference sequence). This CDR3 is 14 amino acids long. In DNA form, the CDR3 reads TGTGCCAGAAGGGAGGGAGGGAGCAACAATGAGCAGTTCTTC. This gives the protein CARREGGSNNEQFF.

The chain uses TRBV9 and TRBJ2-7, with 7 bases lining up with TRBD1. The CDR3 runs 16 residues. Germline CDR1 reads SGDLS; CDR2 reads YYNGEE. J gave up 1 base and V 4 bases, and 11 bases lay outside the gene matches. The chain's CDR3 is CASSSYQGQASYEQYF. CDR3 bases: TGTGCCAGCAGCTCTTATCAAGGACAGGCTTCCTACGAGCAGTACTTC.

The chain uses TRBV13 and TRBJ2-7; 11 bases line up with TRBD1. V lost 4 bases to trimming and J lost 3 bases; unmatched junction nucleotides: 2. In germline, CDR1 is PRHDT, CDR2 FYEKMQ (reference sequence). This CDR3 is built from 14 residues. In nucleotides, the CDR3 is TGTGCCAGCAGCTCGGGACAGGGGGACTACGAGCAGTACTTC. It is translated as CASSSGQGDYEQYF.

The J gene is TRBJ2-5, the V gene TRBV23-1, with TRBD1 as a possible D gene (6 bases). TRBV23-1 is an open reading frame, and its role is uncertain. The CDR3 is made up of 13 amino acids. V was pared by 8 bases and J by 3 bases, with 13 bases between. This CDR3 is CASRLGAKETQYF. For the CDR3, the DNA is TGCGCCAGCCGACTGGGGGCAAAAGAGACCCAGTACTTC.

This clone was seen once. CDR3 region: CASGDQTGLADTGELFF. The CDR3 nucleotides read TGTGCCAGCGGGGACCAAACGGGCCTAGCGGACACCGGGGAGCTGTTTTTT. The chain recombines TRBV9 with TRBJ2-2, with 7 bases aligning to TRBD2. V shed 7 bases, J shed 3 bases, and the junction held 15 bases outside the gene matches. The CDR3 runs 17 residues. The germline gives CDR1 SGDLS, CDR2 YYNGEE. Based on the CDR3 plus reference TRBV9 and TRBJ2-2, the full variable domain is DSGVTQTPKHLITATGQRVTLRCSPRSGDLSVYWYQQSLDQGLQFLIQYYNGEERAKGNILERFSAQQFPDLHSELNLSSLELGDSALYFCASGDQTGLADTGELFFGEGSRLTVL.

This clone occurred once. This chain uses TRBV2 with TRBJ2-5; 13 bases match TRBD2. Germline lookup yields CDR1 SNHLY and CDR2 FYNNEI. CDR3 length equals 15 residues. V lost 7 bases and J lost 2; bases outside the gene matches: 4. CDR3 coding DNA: TGTGCCAGCACCCAACTAGCGGGAGGGCAAGAGACCCAGTACTTC. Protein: CASTQLAGGQETQYF.

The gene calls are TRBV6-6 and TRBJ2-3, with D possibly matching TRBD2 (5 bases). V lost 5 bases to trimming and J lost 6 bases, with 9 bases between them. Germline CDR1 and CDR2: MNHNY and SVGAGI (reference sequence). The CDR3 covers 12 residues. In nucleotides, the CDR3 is TGTGCCAGCAGTACGCTAGCCGATACGCAGTATTTT. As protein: CASSTLADTQYF.

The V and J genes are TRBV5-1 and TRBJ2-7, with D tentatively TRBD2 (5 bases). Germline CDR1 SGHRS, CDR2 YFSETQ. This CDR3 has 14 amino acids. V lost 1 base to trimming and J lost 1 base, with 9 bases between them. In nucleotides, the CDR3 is TGCGCCAGCAGCTTGTTGAGCGGATCCTACGAGCAGTACTTC. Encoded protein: CASSLLSGSYEQYF. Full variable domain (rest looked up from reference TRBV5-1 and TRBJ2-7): KAGVTQTPRYLIKTRGQQVTLSCSPISGHRSVSWYQQTPGQGLQFLFEYFSETQRNKGNFPGRFSGRQFSNSRSEMNVSTLELGDSALYLCASSLLSGSYEQYFGPGTRLTVT.

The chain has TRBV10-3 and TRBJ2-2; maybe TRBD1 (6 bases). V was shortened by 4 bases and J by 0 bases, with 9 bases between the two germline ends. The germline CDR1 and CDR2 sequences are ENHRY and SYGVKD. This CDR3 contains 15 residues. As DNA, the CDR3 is TGTGCCATCAGTGGAGGGGGAACGAACACCGGGGAGCTGTTTTTT. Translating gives CAISGGGTNTGELFF.

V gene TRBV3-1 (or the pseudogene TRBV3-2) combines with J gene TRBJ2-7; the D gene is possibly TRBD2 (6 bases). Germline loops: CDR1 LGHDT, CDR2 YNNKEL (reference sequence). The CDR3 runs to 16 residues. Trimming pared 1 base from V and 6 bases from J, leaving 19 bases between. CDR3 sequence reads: CASSQGGPWLAREQYF. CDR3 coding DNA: TGTGCCAGCAGCCAAGGCGGCCCCTGGCTAGCGCGCGAGCAGTACTTC.

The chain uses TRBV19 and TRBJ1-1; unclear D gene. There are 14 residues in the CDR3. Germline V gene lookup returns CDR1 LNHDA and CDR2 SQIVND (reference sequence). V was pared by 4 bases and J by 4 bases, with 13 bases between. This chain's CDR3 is CASSTIGGITEAFF. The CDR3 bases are TGTGCCAGTAGTACCATCGGAGGAATCACTGAAGCTTTCTTT.

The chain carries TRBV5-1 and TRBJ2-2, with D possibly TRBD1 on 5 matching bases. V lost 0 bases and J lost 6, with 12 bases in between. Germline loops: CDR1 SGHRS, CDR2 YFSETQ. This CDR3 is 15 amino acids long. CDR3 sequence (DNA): TGCGCCAGCAGCTTGGGGCAGGGTCCCCCCGGGGAGCTGTTTTTT. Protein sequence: CASSLGQGPPGELFF.

The CDR3 bases are TGTGCCAGCAGGCGACAGAACGAGCAGTACTTC. Translating it yields CASRRQNEQYF. This chain connects TRBV6-6 to TRBJ2-7; TRBD1 is a possible D gene (5 bases). V lost 6 bases to trimming and J lost 5 bases, with 8 bases between them. The CDR3 extends over 11 amino acids. Germline V gene sequence: CDR1 MNHNY, CDR2 SVGAGI (reference sequence).

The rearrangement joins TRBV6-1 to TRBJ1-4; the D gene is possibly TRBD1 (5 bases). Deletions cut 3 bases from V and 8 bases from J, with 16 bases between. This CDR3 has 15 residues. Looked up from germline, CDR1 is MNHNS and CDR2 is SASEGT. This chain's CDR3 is CASSDAGVGQEKLFF. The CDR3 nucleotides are TGTGCCAGCAGTGACGCGGGGGTGGGTCAGGAAAAACTGTTTTTT.

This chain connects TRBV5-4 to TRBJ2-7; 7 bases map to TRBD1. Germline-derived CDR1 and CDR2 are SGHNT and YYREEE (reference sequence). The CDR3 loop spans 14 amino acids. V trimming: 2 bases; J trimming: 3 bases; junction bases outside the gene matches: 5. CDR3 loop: CASSFFDRVYEQYF. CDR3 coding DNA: TGTGCCAGCAGCTTTTTTGACAGGGTCTACGAGCAGTACTTC.

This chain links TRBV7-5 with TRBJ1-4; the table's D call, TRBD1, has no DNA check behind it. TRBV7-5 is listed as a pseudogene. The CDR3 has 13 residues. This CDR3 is CARSPGYREKLFF. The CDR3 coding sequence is TGTGCCAGAAGCCCAGGATATCGTGAGAAACTGTTTTTT.

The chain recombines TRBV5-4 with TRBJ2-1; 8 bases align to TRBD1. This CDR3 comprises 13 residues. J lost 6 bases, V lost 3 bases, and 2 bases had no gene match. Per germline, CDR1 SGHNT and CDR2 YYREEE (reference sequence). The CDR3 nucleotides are TGTGCCAGCAGCTACGACAGGGGCAATGAGCAGTTCTTC. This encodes CASSYDRGNEQFF.

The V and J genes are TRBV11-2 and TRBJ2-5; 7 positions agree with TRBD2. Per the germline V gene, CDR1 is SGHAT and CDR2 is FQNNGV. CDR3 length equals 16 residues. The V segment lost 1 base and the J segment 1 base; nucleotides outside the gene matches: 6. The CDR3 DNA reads TGTGCCAGCAGCTTAGCGGCGGGAGAATTCCAAGAGACCCAGTACTTC. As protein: CASSLAAGEFQETQYF.

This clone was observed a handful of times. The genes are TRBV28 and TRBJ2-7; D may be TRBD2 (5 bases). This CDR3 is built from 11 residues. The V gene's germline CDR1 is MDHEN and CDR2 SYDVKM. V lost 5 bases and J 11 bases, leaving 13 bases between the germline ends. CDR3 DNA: TGTGCCAGCAGTCAAAGCGGAAGGGAGTACTTC. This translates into CASSQSGREYF.

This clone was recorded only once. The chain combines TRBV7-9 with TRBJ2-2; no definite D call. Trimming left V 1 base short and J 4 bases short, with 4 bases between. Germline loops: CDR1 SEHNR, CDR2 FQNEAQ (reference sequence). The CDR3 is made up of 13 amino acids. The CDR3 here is CASSLGSTGELFF. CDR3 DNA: TGTGCCAGCAGCTTAGGTAGCACCGGGGAGCTGTTTTTT. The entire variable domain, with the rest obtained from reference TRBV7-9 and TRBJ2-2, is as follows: DTGVSQNPRHKITKRGQNVTFRCDPISEHNRLYWYRQTLGQGPEFLTYFQNEAQLEKSRLLSDRFSAERPKGSFSTLEIQRTEQGDSAMYLCASSLGSTGELFFGEGSRLTVL.

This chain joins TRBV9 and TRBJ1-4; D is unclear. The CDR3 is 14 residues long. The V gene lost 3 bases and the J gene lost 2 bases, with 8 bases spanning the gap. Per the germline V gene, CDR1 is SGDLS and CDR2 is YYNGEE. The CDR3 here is CASSGGVTNEKLFF. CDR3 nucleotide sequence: TGTGCCAGCAGCGGCGGGGTCACTAATGAAAAACTGTTTTTT.

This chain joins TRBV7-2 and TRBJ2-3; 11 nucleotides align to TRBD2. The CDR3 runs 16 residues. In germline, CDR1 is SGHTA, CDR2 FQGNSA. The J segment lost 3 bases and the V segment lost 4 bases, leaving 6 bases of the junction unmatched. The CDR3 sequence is CASSSTLAGVTDTQYF. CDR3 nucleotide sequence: TGTGCCAGCAGCTCTACACTAGCGGGAGTAACAGATACGCAGTATTTT.

For the CDR3, the DNA is TGTGCCACCAGTGATCTACTAGCGGGAGCCACCCAAGAGACCCAGTACTTC. Its protein product is CATSDLLAGATQETQYF. The chain combines TRBV24-1 with TRBJ2-5; 11 bases fit TRBD2. In germline, CDR1 is KGHDR, CDR2 SFDVKD. With 3 bases clipped from V and 1 base from J, the junction kept 6 bases outside the gene matches. CDR3 length: 17 amino acids.

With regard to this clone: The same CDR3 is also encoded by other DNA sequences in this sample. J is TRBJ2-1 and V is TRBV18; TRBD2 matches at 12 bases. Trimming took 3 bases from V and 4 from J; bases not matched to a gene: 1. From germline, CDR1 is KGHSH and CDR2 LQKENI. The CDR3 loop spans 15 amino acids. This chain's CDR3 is CASSPTSGSYNEQFF. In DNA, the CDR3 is TGTGCCAGCTCACCGACTAGCGGGAGTTACAATGAGCAGTTCTTC. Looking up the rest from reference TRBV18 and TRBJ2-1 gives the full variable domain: NAGVMQNPRHLVRRRGQEARLRCSPMKGHSHVYWYRQLPEEGLKFMVYLQKENIIDESGMPKERFSAEFPKEGPSILRIQQVVRGDSAAYFCASSPTSGSYNEQFFGPGTRLTVL.

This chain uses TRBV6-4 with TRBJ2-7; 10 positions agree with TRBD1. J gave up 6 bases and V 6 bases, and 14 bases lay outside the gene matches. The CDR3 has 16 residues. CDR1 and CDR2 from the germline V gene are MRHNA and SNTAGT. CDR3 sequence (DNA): TGTGCCAGCAGCTTACCGGGACAGGGGAAGCGAGGCGAGCAGTACTTC. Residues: CASSLPGQGKRGEQYF.